Below, one T cell receptor beta chain is given with its context. CDR1 and CDR2 (germline): SGHDT, YYEEEE. This CDR3 region has 16 residues. V was clipped by 0 bases and J by 1 base; unmatched bases: 5. Method: immunoSEQ multiplex PCR; TCRdb's copy keeps in-frame clones and lacks some. The sample shows 150,000 to 180,000 clones, approximately 86% of them seen only once. These data originate in a study of cytomegalovirus exposure and HLA in healthy donors. This TCR derives from a man younger than 35 in good health and CMV-seropositive. Sequenced: PBMCs. The chain is built from TRBV5-6 and TRBJ1-1, with 8 bases aligning to TRBD1. This CDR3 reads CASSLAWGTGNTEAFF. CDR3 coding DNA: TGTGCCAGCAGCTTGGCCTGGGGGACAGGGAACACTGAAGCTTTCTTT.